The next 20 T cell receptor beta chains were all read from a single sample in a study of blood T cell repertoires in COVID-19. Only in-frame clones appear in the TCRdb table, and some are missing; sequencing was by immunoSEQ multiplex PCR. The repertoire holds some 130,000 clones, with around four fifths as singletons. Sequences were obtained from peripheral blood. These receptors originate from a human donor in a cohort sampled during active COVID-19.

The chain is built from TRBV7-9 and TRBJ1-2, with D unresolved. The CDR3 is 13 amino acids. CDR1 is SEHNR and CDR2 is FQNEAQ in the germline V gene (reference sequence). The germline V and J ends were trimmed by 4 bases and 7 bases, with 13 bases remaining between them. For the CDR3, the DNA is TGTGCCAGCAGCTCCTCCCCCGACATTGGCTACACCTTC. Translating it yields CASSSSPDIGYTF.

This clone was observed a single time. The chain combines TRBV5-1 with TRBJ2-3; 11 bases map to TRBD2. This CDR3 region has 16 residues. Germline trimming cut 0 bases from V and 2 bases from J; bases unmatched to any gene: 2. Germline values: CDR1 SGHRS, CDR2 YFSETQ. The CDR3 protein is CASSLASGGLTDTQYF. In DNA, the CDR3 is TGCGCCAGCAGCTTGGCTAGCGGGGGGCTCACAGATACGCAGTATTTT. Based on the CDR3 plus reference TRBV5-1 and TRBJ2-3, the full variable domain is KAGVTQTPRYLIKTRGQQVTLSCSPISGHRSVSWYQQTPGQGLQFLFEYFSETQRNKGNFPGRFSGRQFSNSRSEMNVSTLELGDSALYLCASSLASGGLTDTQYFGPGTRLTVL.

The gene calls are TRBV7-2 and TRBJ1-2; TRBD1 aligns across 7 bases. V gave up 0 bases and J gave up 7 bases; unmatched junction bases: 5. The length of the CDR3 is 14 residues. Germline V gene lookup returns CDR1 SGHTA and CDR2 FQGNSA. This CDR3 is CASSLATGTRGYTF. The CDR3 nucleotides read TGTGCCAGCAGCTTAGCGACAGGGACGCGTGGCTACACCTTC. Complete variable domain (other parts from reference TRBV7-2 and TRBJ1-2): GAGVSQSPSNKVTEKGKDVELRCDPISGHTALYWYRQSLGQGLEFLIYFQGNSAPDKSGLPSDRFSAERTGGSVSTLTIQRTQQEDSAVYLCASSLATGTRGYTFGSGTRLTVV.

The chain has TRBV6-5 and TRBJ1-2; 9 nucleotides match TRBD1. V lost 5 bases, J lost 4 bases, and 8 bases stayed unmatched. The CDR3 consists of 15 residues. The germline gives CDR1 MNHEY, CDR2 SVGAGI. The chain's CDR3 is CASSRSGQGSYGYTF. The CDR3 nucleotides are TGTGCCAGCAGTCGGTCGGGACAGGGTAGCTATGGCTACACCTTC.

In regard to this clone: Its ends do not fully match the called genes, so a read error is possible. This chain connects TRBV6-5 to TRBJ1-6; D unclear. There are 13 residues in the CDR3. Germline CDR1 is MNHEY and CDR2 is SVGAGI. The CDR3, as DNA: TGTGCCAGCAGTTACTCCGATAATTCACCCCTCCACTTT. It specifies CASSYSDNSPLHF.

This chain connects TRBV1 to TRBJ2-7; TRBD2 is the table's D call and was not checked against the DNA. TRBV1 is flagged as a pseudogene. The length of the CDR3 is 15 residues. CDR3 in DNA: TGCACCAGCAGCCAAGATTGCGAGGATGCTTACGAGCAGTACTTC. Its protein product is CTSSQDCEDAYEQYF.

This clone was seen only a few times. J is TRBJ2-7 and V is TRBV5-1; possible D gene TRBD1, 5 bases. Per germline, CDR1 SGHRS and CDR2 YFSETQ. V shed 7 bases and J shed 1 base, with 12 bases lying between them. The CDR3 extends over 13 amino acids. CDR3 in amino acids: CASPGAKSYEQYF. As DNA, the CDR3 is TGCGCCAGCCCTGGGGCTAAGTCCTACGAGCAGTACTTC.

The V gene is TRBV10-2, the J gene TRBJ1-2; 9 bases map to TRBD1. Germline CDR1 WSHSY, CDR2 SAAADI. With V trimmed by 8 bases and J by 8 bases, 6 bases remained unmatched. CDR3 size: 12 residues. In DNA, the CDR3 is TGCGCCAGCGGCTGGGACAGGGTAGGCTACACCTTC. This codes for CASGWDRVGYTF.

The chain couples TRBV30 to TRBJ1-2; no reliable D call. Trimming removed 2 bases at V and 7 bases at J, with 14 bases between. This CDR3 spans 13 amino acids. Germline CDR1 is GTSNPN and CDR2 is SVGIG (reference sequence). CDR3: CAWSFTLAGGYTF. CDR3 sequence (DNA): TGTGCCTGGAGTTTCACGTTAGCGGGTGGCTACACCTTC.

The gene calls are TRBV5-1 and TRBJ2-2; perhaps TRBD1 as D (5 bases). V lost 5 bases and J 2 bases, leaving 13 bases between the germline ends. The V gene's germline CDR1 is SGHRS and CDR2 YFSETQ. The length of the CDR3 is 15 residues. CDR3 sequence: CASSRNQGNTGELFF. The CDR3 DNA is TGCGCCAGCAGTCGGAATCAGGGAAACACCGGGGAGCTGTTTTTT. Supplemented by reference TRBV5-1 and TRBJ2-2, the full variable domain reads KAGVTQTPRYLIKTRGQQVTLSCSPISGHRSVSWYQQTPGQGLQFLFEYFSETQRNKGNFPGRFSGRQFSNSRSEMNVSTLELGDSALYLCASSRNQGNTGELFFGEGSRLTVL.

A note on this clone: Sequence at one end of the junction differs from germline and may be a read error. The rearrangement uses TRBV6-1 and TRBJ1-2, with D unclear. CDR3 length: 11 residues. Germline CDR1 MNHNS, CDR2 SASEGT. CDR3 nucleotide sequence: TGTGCCAGCAGTGACCTCGCGGTCGCCGACTTC. It codes for CASSDLAVADF.

The chain has TRBV19 and TRBJ2-7; 8 bases are shared with TRBD1. The ends lost 5 bases at V and 2 bases at J; junction bases unmatched: 5. The CDR3 has 14 residues. Per the germline V gene, CDR1 is LNHDA and CDR2 is SQIVND (reference sequence). The CDR3 DNA is TGTGCCAGTAGTTGGGGGACAGGCCCCTACGAGCAGTACTTC. It encodes CASSWGTGPYEQYF.

The chain joins TRBV30 to TRBJ1-1, with D possibly matching TRBD1 (6 bases). Trimming shortened V by 2 bases and J by 4 bases, and 14 bases separated the two germline ends. The CDR3 spans 14 residues. Per germline, CDR1 GTSNPN and CDR2 SVGIG (reference sequence). CDR3 amino acids: CAWSPLQGLTEAFF. In DNA form, the CDR3 reads TGTGCCTGGAGTCCCCTCCAGGGGCTCACTGAAGCTTTCTTT. Variable domain in full (rest from reference TRBV30 and TRBJ1-1): SQTIHQWPATLVQPVGSPLSLECTVEGTSNPNLYWYRQAAGRGLQLLFYSVGIGQISSEVPQNLSASRPQDRQFILSSKKLLLSDSGFYLCAWSPLQGLTEAFFGQGTRLTVV.

This clone was observed a single time. The rearrangement joins TRBV19 to TRBJ1-3; D gene uncertain. V was cut by 10 bases and J by 4 bases, with 14 bases left in between. Germline CDR1 reads LNHDA; CDR2 reads SQIVND (reference sequence). The CDR3 runs 13 residues. As DNA, the CDR3 is TGTGCCACTCAGGACGGCGGGGGAAACACCATATATTTT. This encodes CATQDGGGNTIYF.

The V gene is TRBV5-6, the J gene TRBJ2-1; the match to TRBD2 covers 11 bases. The V gene end was trimmed by 0 bases and the J gene end by 5 bases; junction bases not matched to a gene: 1. The CDR3 consists of 15 residues. Germline V gene lookup returns CDR1 SGHDT and CDR2 YYEEEE. The CDR3 loop reads CASSLAGLADNEQFF. The CDR3 DNA follows: TGTGCCAGCAGCTTGGCGGGACTAGCGGACAATGAGCAGTTCTTC.

The chain carries TRBV3-1 (or the pseudogene TRBV3-2) and TRBJ2-7, with D hard to call. This CDR3 has 12 residues. V was pared by 5 bases and J by 6 bases, with 11 bases between. CDR1 and CDR2 (germline): LGHDT, YNNKEL (reference sequence). CDR3 region: CASSYPLSEQYF. CDR3 DNA sequence: TGTGCCAGCAGCTATCCTCTGAGCGAGCAGTACTTC.

This clone is a singleton in its sample. This chain uses TRBV15 with TRBJ1-6, with D unclear. This CDR3 spans 13 amino acids. Germline loops: CDR1 LNHNV, CDR2 YYDKDF (reference sequence). Trimming left V 0 bases short and J 8 bases short, with 5 bases between. DNA of the CDR3: TGTGCCACCAGCAGAGACCCCGATTCACCCCTCCACTTT. This codes for CATSRDPDSPLHF.

This chain joins TRBV7-9 and TRBJ2-5; 9 bases map to TRBD2. The germline gives CDR1 SEHNR, CDR2 FQNEAQ (reference sequence). J lost 4 bases, V lost 5 bases, and 5 bases had no gene match. The CDR3 runs to 14 residues. The DNA of the CDR3 is TGTGCCAGCAGCCTAGGGACTAGCTTAGAGACCCAGTACTTC. This translates into CASSLGTSLETQYF.

The chain employs TRBV23-1 and TRBJ2-5, with a possible D match to TRBD2 (5 bases). TRBV23-1 is flagged as an ORF with uncertain function. V was shortened by 0 bases and J by 0 bases, with 11 bases between the two germline ends. The length of the CDR3 is 16 residues. CDR3 residues: CASSQSPGTYQETQYF. The DNA for the CDR3 is TGCGCCAGCAGTCAATCCCCGGGAACATACCAAGAGACCCAGTACTTC.

This clone came up a few times. The rearrangement links TRBV9 to TRBJ2-2; D is possibly TRBD2 (7 bases). The germline gives CDR1 SGDLS, CDR2 YYNGEE. Trimming cost V 3 bases and J 4 bases, with 10 bases left between them. The CDR3 spans 14 residues. The DNA of the CDR3 is TGTGCCAGCAGCGAAGGGGGGGTCACCGGGGAGCTGTTTTTT. Encoded protein: CASSEGGVTGELFF.